The following is a T cell receptor beta chain sequence with its context. Its matching antigen is unknown. The CDR3 spans 15 residues. The junction had 8 bases not matched to a gene; V was cut back by 6 bases and J by 7 bases. The germline V gene encodes CDR1 MDHEN and CDR2 SYDVKM. This sample stems from a study of cytomegalovirus exposure and HLA in healthy donors. The PCR employed 60 Vbeta primers together with 13 Jbeta primers. TCRdb's table, derived via immunoSEQ multiplex PCR, lists solely in-frame clones and lacks some. The sample contains more than 130,000 clones, about 78% of which appear only once. Whole-study results and caveats: In a later analysis, specific HLA alleles were associated with over 15,000 TCR beta sequences at a 0.05 false discovery rate.

The rearrangement joins TRBV28 to TRBJ1-5, with 11 bases identical to TRBD1. Sequences were obtained from PBMCs. The sequence came from a man between 40 and 49 years old in good health and CMV-seropositive. The CDR3 DNA sequence: TGTGCCAGCAGATGGACAGGGGGCGTGGGACAGCCCCAGCATTTT. Amino acid sequence: CASRWTGGVGQPQHF.